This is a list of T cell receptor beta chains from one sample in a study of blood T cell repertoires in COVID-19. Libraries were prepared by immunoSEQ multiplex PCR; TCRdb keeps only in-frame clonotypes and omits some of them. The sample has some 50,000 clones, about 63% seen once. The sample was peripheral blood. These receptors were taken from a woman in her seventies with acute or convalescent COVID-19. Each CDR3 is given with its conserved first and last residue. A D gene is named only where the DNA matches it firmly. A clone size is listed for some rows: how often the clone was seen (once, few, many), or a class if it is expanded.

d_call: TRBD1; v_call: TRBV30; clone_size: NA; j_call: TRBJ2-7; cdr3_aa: CAWTRTGGFVEQYF; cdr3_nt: TGTGCCTGGACTAGAACAGGGGGCTTCGTCGAGCAGTACTTC
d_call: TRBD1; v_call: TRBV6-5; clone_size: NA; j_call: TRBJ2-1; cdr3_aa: CASSYNRGNNEQFF; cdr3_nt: TGTGCCAGCAGTTACAACAGGGGCAACAATGAGCAGTTCTTC
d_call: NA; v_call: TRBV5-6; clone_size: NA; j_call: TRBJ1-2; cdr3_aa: CASSLGQGYTF; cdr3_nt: TGTGCCAGCAGCTTGGGTCAAGGCTACACCTTC
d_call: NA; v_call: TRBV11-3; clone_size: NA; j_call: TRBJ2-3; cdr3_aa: CASSLESGDTQYF; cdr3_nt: TGTGCCAGCAGCTTAGAATCGGGTGACACGCAGTATTTT
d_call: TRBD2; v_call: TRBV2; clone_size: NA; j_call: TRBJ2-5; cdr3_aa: CASSERRRGGQGETQYF; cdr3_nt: TGTGCCAGCAGTGAACGTCGGCGGGGGGGCCAGGGAGAGACCCAGTACTTC
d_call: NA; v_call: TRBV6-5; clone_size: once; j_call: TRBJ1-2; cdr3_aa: CASSYQNRMTNGYTF; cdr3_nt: TGTGCCAGCAGTTACCAGAACAGAATGACGAATGGCTACACCTTC
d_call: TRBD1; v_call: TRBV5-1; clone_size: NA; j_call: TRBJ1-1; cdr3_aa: CASSLVTGGTEAFF; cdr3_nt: TGCGCCAGCAGCTTGGTTACAGGGGGCACTGAAGCTTTCTTT
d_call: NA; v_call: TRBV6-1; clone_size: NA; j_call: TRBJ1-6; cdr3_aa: CASSERTPSYNSPLHF; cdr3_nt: TGTGCCAGCAGTGAAAGGACTCCTTCCTATAATTCACCCCTCCACTTT
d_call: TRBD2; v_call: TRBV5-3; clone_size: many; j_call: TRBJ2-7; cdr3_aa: CARSKPGLAGGPSYEQYF; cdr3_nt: TGTGCCAGAAGCAAACCGGGACTAGCGGGGGGGCCCTCCTACGAGCAGTACTTC
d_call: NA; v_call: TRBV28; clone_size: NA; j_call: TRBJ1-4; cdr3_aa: CASSLTSRGRDEKLFF; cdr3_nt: TGTGCCAGCAGTTTAACTAGCCGGGGAAGAGATGAAAAACTGTTTTTT
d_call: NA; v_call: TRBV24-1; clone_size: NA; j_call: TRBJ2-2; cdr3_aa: CATSDPGQGELFF; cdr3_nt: TGTGCCACCAGTGACCCCGGACAGGGGGAGCTGTTTTTT
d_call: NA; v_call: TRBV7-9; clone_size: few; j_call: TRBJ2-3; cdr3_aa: CASSFSGVADTQYF; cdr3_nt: TGTGCCAGCAGCTTCTCGGGAGTTGCAGATACGCAGTATTTT
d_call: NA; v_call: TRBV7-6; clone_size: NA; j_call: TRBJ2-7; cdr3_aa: CASSLAPPGGLLTALHEQYF; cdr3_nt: TGTGCCAGCAGCTTAGCTCCCCCTGGAGGACTTTTAACGGCTCTTCACGAGCAGTACTTC
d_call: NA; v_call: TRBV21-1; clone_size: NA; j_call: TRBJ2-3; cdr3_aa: CASSKVGTGSSTDTQYF; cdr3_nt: NA
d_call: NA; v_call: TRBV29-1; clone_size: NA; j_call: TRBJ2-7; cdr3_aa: CSVAGGSYEQYF; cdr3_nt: TGCAGCGTAGCAGGAGGGTCCTACGAGCAGTACTTC
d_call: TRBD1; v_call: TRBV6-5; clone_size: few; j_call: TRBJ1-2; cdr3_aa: CASSSGTGGPINTF; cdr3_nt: TGTGCCAGCAGTTCTGGAACAGGGGGCCCCATAAACACCTTC
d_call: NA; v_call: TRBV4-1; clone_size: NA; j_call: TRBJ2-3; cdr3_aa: CASSQIAGTDTQYF; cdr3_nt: TGCGCCAGCAGCCAAATAGCGGGCACAGATACGCAGTATTTT
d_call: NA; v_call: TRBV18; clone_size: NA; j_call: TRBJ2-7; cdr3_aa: CASSPVTDHEQYF; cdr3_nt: TGTGCCAGCTCACCGGTAACAGACCACGAGCAGTACTTC
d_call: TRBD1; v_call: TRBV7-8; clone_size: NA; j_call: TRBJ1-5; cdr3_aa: CASSLDRGLNQPQHF; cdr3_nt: TGTGCCAGCAGCTTAGACAGGGGACTCAATCAGCCCCAGCATTTT
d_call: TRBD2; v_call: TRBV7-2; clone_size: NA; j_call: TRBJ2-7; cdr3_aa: CASTTREGVGYEQYF; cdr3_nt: TGTGCCAGCACCACTCGGGAGGGGGTAGGCTACGAGCAGTACTTC
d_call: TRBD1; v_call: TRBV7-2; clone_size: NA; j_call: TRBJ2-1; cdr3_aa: CASSRDRGIDEQFF; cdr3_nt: TGTGCCAGCAGCCGGGACAGGGGCATTGATGAGCAGTTCTTC
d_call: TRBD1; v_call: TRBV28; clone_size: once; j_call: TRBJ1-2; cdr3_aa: CASSSGQGRYGYTF; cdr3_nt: TGTGCCAGCAGTTCCGGACAGGGAAGGTATGGCTACACCTTC
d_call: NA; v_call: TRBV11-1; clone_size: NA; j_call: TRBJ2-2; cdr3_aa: CASSRQGGNTGELFF; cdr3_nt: TGTGCCAGCAGCCGCCAGGGTGGGAACACCGGGGAGCTGTTTTTT
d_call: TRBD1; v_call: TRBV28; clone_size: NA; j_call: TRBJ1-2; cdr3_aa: CASSWGQQYGYTF; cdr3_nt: TGTGCCAGCAGCTGGGGACAGCAATATGGCTACACCTTC
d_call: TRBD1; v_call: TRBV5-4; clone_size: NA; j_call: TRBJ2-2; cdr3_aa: CASSRQGANTGELFF; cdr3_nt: TGTGCCAGCAGCCGACAGGGGGCGAACACCGGGGAGCTGTTTTTT
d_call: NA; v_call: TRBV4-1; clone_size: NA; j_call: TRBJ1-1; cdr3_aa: CASSPTPGQMNTEAFF; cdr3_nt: TGCGCCAGCAGCCCAACCCCGGGACAAATGAACACTGAAGCTTTCTTT
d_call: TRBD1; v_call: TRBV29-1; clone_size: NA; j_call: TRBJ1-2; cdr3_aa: CSVEGGSGGFGYTF; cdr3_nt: TGCAGCGTTGAAGGGGGGTCAGGGGGCTTTGGCTACACCTTC
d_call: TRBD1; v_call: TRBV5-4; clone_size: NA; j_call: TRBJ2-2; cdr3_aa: CASSLTGVNGELFF; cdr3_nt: TGTGCCAGCAGCTTGACAGGGGTGAACGGGGAGCTGTTTTTT
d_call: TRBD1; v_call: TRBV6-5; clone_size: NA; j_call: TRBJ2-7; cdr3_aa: CASTGTGAYEQYF; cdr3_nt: TGTGCCAGCACAGGGACAGGGGCATACGAGCAGTACTTC
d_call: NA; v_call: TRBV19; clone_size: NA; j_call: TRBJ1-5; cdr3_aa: CASMSGVQPQHF; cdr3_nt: TGTGCCAGTATGTCGGGGGTGCAGCCCCAGCATTTT
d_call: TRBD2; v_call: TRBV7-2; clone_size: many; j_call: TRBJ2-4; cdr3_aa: CASSRAGVDPIQYF; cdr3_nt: TGTGCCAGCAGCAGAGCGGGAGTTGATCCCATTCAGTACTTC
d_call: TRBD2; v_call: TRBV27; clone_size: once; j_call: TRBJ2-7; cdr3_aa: CASSLGLAEISYEQYF; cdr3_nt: TGTGCCAGCAGTTTAGGACTAGCGGAGATCTCCTACGAGCAGTACTTC
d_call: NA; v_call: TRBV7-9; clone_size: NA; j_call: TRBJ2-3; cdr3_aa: CASSLTQGQATDTQYF; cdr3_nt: TGTGCCAGCAGCTTGACTCAGGGTCAGGCTACAGATACGCAGTATTTT
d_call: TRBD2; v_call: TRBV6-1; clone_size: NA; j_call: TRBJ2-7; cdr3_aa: CASSELVGGAKREQYF; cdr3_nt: TGTGCCAGCAGTGAACTAGTGGGAGGGGCCAAACGCGAGCAGTACTTC
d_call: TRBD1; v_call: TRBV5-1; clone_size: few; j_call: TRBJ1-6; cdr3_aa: CASSFTGEVDSPLHF; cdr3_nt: TGCGCCAGCAGCTTTACAGGGGAGGTTGATTCACCCCTCCACTTT
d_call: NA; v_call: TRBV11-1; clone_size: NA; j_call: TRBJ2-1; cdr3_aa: CASSLNSGFYNEQFF; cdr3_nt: TGTGCCAGCAGCTTAAATAGCGGCTTCTACAATGAGCAGTTCTTC
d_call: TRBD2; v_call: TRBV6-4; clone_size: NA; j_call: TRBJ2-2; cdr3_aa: CASSDSTSGGAGELFF; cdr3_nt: TGTGCCAGCAGTGACTCGACGAGCGGGGGGGCCGGGGAGCTGTTTTTT
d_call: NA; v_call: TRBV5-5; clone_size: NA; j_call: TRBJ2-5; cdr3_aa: CASSPLVQYQETQYF; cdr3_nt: TGTGCCAGCAGCCCACTAGTCCAGTACCAAGAGACCCAGTACTTC
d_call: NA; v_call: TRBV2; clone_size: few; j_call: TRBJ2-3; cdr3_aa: CASGGLPGDTQYF; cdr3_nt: TGTGCCAGCGGGGGACTTCCTGGAGATACGCAGTATTTT
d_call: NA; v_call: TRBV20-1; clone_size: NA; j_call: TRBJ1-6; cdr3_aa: CSARQGSPLHF; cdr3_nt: TGCAGTGCCCGTCAGGGCTCACCCCTCCACTTT
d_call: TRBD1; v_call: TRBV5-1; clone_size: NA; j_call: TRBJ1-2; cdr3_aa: CASSLAAGGYYGYTF; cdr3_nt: TGCGCCAGCAGCTTGGCAGCAGGGGGATATTATGGCTACACCTTC
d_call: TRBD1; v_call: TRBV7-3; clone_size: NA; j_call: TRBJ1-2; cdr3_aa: CASSATGQGSGYTF; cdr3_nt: TGTGCCAGCAGCGCGACGGGACAGGGTAGCGGCTACACCTTC
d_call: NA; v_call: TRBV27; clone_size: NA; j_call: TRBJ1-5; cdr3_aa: CASSQSDQPQHF; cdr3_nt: TGTGCCAGCAGTCAAAGCGATCAGCCCCAGCATTTT
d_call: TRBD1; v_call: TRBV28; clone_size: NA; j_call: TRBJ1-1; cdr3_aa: CASSLGGGQVPEAFF; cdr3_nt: TGTGCCAGCAGTTTAGGAGGGGGACAGGTACCTGAAGCTTTCTTT